Described below is a single T cell receptor beta chain sequence and its context. Its cognate antigen is unknown. This sequence may be a read error, since a much larger clone differs from it by one base. The CDR3 does not end in the conserved phenylalanine or tryptophan, so this is likely a read error. These data belong to a study of shared clonotypes between healthy human individuals. In the study overall: Donor composition was a couple of women and a few men, aged 18 to 49. General study findings and limits: Sampling involved blood alone; tissue repertoires likely differ.

The V end was cut by 1 base, the J end by 7 bases, with 7 bases between. The CDR3 consists of 12 residues. The germline gives CDR1 SGHDN, CDR2 FVKESK. The team ran DNA from unsorted PBMCs on ten immunoSEQ deep assay plates for sequencing. The method was immunoSEQ multiplex PCR; TCRdb's version includes in-frame clones alone and lacks a portion of them. The sample lists some 510,000 clones, 60% to 85% occurring once. Unsorted material relied on tens of millions of PBMCs as the source of genomic DNA. The chain combines TRBV14 with TRBJ1-2; D gene uncertain. This TCR was sampled from a woman aged 40 to 50 in good health. Some clones in this sample may be carry-over from other donors' samples. Sequencing input: PBMCs. The CDR3 DNA reads as TGTGCCAGCAGCCAAGGGGCTTTTGGCTACACCCTC. Its protein is CASSQGAFGYTL.